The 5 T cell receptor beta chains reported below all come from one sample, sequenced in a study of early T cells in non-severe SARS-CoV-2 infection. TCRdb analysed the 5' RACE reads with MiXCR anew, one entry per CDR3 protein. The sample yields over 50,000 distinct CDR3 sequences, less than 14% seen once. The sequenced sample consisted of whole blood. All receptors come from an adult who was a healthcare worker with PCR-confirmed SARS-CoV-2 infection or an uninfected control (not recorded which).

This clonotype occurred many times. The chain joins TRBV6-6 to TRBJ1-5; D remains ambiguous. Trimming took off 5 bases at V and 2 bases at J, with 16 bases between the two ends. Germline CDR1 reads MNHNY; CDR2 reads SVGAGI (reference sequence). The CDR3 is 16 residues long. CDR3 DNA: TGTGCCAGCAGTCACCGAGACCCTGGAGGCAATCAGCCCCAGCATTTT. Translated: CASSHRDPGGNQPQHF.

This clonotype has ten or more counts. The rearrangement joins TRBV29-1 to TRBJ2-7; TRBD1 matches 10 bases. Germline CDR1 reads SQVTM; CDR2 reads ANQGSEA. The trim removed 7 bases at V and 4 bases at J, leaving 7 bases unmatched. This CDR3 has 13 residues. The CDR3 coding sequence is TGCAGCGCGTCCCGGGACAGGGGATACGAGCAGTACTTC. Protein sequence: CSASRDRGYEQYF.

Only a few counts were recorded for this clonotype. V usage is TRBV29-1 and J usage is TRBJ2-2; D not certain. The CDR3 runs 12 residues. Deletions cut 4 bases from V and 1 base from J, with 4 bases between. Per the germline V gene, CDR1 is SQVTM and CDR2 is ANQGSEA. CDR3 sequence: CSVAQNTGELFF. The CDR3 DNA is TGCAGCGTTGCACAGAACACCGGGGAGCTGTTTTTT.

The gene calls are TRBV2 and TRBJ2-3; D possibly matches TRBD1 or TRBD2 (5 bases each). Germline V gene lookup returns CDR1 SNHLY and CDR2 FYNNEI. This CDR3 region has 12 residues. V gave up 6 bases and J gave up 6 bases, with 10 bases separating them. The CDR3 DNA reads TGTGCCAGCAGCGGAGAGGGGGATACGCAGTATTTT. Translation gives CASSGEGDTQYF.

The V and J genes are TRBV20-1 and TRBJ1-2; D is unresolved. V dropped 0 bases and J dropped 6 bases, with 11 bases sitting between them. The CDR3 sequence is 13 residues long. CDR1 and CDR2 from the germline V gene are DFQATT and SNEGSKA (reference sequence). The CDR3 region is CSARDNYRNGYTF. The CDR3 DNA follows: TGCAGTGCTAGAGATAATTACAGAAATGGCTACACCTTC.